These 10 T cell receptor beta chains were all obtained from the same sample, sequenced in a study of T cells in Graves' hyperthyroidism and ophthalmopathy. There were TCR beta CDR3 regions amplified from RNA transcripts. First-round RT-PCR of the TCR CDR3 relied on the HTBI primer set. A single record per CDR3 protein comes from TCRdb applying MiXCR to the multiplex PCR reads. The profile covers about 200,000 distinct CDR3 sequences, with 15% to 20% appearing a single time and under 65% taken by the ten largest. The sequenced material came from blood. Receptors were obtained from a man aged 50 or older with Graves' hyperthyroidism.

This clonotype occurred many times. The V and J genes are TRBV4-2 and TRBJ2-7; D unresolved. Between the trimmed V and J ends, which lost 0 bases and 2 bases, there was a span of 14 bases. This CDR3 comprises 16 residues. CDR1 LGHNA and CDR2 YNFKEQ come from the germline V gene. The CDR3 DNA sequence: TGTGCCAGCAGCCAAGACGACCCGCAATCGACCTACGAGCAGTACTTC. Translated: CASSQDDPQSTYEQYF.

The sample holds many counts of this clonotype. The chain couples TRBV28 to TRBJ2-2, with 13 bases aligning to TRBD2. V dropped 5 bases and J dropped 5; count of bases not matched to a gene: 8. The CDR3 is 17 residues long. The germline CDR1 and CDR2 sequences are MDHEN and SYDVKM. The DNA of the CDR3 is TGTGCCAGCAGTCCAACCGGACTAGCGGGAGTAACCGGGGAGCTGTTTTTT. This translates into CASSPTGLAGVTGELFF.

This clonotype was seen repeatedly, ten times or more. The chain carries TRBV20-1 and TRBJ1-1; unclear D gene. There are 13 residues in the CDR3. The germline V and J ends were trimmed by 3 bases and 2 bases, with 10 bases remaining between them. The germline CDR1 and CDR2 sequences are DFQATT and SNEGSKA (reference sequence). In nucleotides, the CDR3 is TGCAGTGCTAGTTATCGATCCAACACTGAAGCTTTCTTT. Protein: CSASYRSNTEAFF.

The chain couples TRBV20-1 to TRBJ1-1; TRBD1 is a possible D gene (6 bases). The CDR3 has 12 amino acids. The V gene's germline CDR1 is DFQATT and CDR2 SNEGSKA (reference sequence). V was cut by 5 bases and J by 6 bases, with 13 bases left in between. Here the CDR3 reads CSAQDRGAEAFF. CDR3 nucleotides: TGCAGTGCTCAGGACAGAGGGGCTGAAGCTTTCTTT.

Ten or more counts support this clonotype. The chain links TRBV29-1 to TRBJ2-3; TRBD1 might be the D (5 bases). This CDR3 comprises 14 residues. Trimming took off 3 bases at V and 4 bases at J, with 14 bases between the two ends. The germline V gene encodes CDR1 SQVTM and CDR2 ANQGSEA. The CDR3 nucleotides read TGCAGCGTTGACGACCCAGGGTATTCAGATACGCAGTATTTT. This sequence encodes CSVDDPGYSDTQYF.

This clonotype came up many times. The chain joins TRBV5-5 to TRBJ2-7; no reliable D call. This CDR3 is built from 13 residues. Germline V CDR1 and CDR2: SGHKS, YYEKEE (reference sequence). Trimming removed 4 bases at V and 4 bases at J, with 12 bases between. The CDR3 DNA follows: TGTGCCAGCAGCCCCCCGCTGGTTTACGAGCAGTACTTC. Amino acids: CASSPPLVYEQYF.

The chain combines TRBV4-2 with TRBJ2-1; 7 positions agree with TRBD2. Germline V gene data show CDR1 as LGHNA and CDR2 as YNFKEQ. V lost 0 bases, J lost 4 bases, and 6 bases stayed unmatched. The CDR3 runs to 16 residues. The CDR3 protein is CASSQDESSGYNEQFF. CDR3 bases: TGTGCCAGCAGCCAAGATGAGTCTAGCGGATACAATGAGCAGTTCTTC.

Worth noting for this clonotype: This may be a read error, as it is one base from a much larger clone. A read error is likely, as this CDR3 ends without the conserved phenylalanine or tryptophan. The chain uses TRBV2 and TRBJ2-7; a possible D gene is TRBD2 (5 bases). With 6 bases removed from V and 3 bases from J, the gap between germline ends came to 15 bases. Per germline, CDR1 SNHLY and CDR2 FYNNEI. CDR3 length equals 14 residues. The CDR3 region has the DNA TGTGCCAGCAGGGGCATGCAAGCGGACTACGAGCAGTACTCC. Translated, it gives CASRGMQADYEQYS.

This chain joins TRBV5-8 and TRBJ2-1; TRBD2 is a possible D gene (6 bases). CDR1 is SGHTS and CDR2 is YDEGEE in the germline V gene. CDR3 size: 11 residues. V lost 1 base to trimming and J lost 14 bases, with 10 bases between them. The DNA of the CDR3 is TGTGCCAGCAGCTTGCGGCGGGATGAGTTCTTC. Protein sequence: CASSLRRDEFF.

This chain links TRBV10-3 with TRBJ2-7; D is possibly TRBD2 (6 bases). The V and J ends lost 11 bases and 7 bases respectively, with 18 bases between them. The CDR3 consists of 12 residues. Germline values: CDR1 ENHRY, CDR2 SYGVKD. CDR3 bases: TGTGCCCGGATGGGAGGTTCGCCTGAGCAGTACTTC. Amino acids: CARMGGSPEQYF.